These T cell receptor beta chains were read from a single sample in a study of OX40 agonist ivuxolimab in advanced cancers. The method was immunoSEQ multiplex PCR; TCRdb's version includes in-frame clones alone and lacks a portion of them. This table has 50,000 to 55,000 clones, 70% to 80% appearing once. Sequenced here: CD4+ or CD8+ T cells sorted from blood, sampled in a trial of the OX40 agonist ivuxolimab. The receptors were sampled from an adult with an advanced solid tumor such as melanoma, head and neck, liver or kidney cancer. Each CDR3 is given with its conserved first and last residue. The D gene is left open where the match is weak. Rows give clone size only sometimes, using once, few, many, or a class for an expanded clone.

J	D	size	V	length	CDR3	DNA
TRBJ2-7	-	-	TRBV4-1	16	CASSQVWGTQSNEQYF	TGCGCCAGCAGCCAAGTTTGGGGGACTCAAAGCAACGAGCAGTACTTC
TRBJ1-2	-	-	TRBV14	16	CASSQDYSTVSYGYTF	TGTGCCAGCAGCCAAGATTATTCGACAGTTTCCTATGGCTACACCTTC
TRBJ1-1	TRBD1	few	TRBV5-6	15	CASRDRGHMNTEAFF	TGTGCCAGCCGCGACAGGGGGCATATGAACACTGAAGCTTTCTTT
TRBJ1-3	-	-	TRBV6-5	15	CASRRDILSGNTIYF	TGTGCCAGCAGAAGGGACATCCTCTCTGGAAACACCATATATTTT
TRBJ1-1	TRBD1	once	TRBV5-1	14	CASSLGQGIFEAFF	TGCGCCAGCAGCTTGGGACAGGGGATCTTTGAAGCTTTCTTT
TRBJ1-2	-	once	TRBV7-2	15	CASSPARGGDKGYTF	TGTGCCAGCAGCCCAGCGAGGGGAGGGGATAAGGGCTACACCTTC
TRBJ1-2	-	once	TRBV6-1	14	CASSVQGEGYGYTF	TGTGCCAGCAGTGTACAGGGCGAGGGCTATGGCTACACCTTC
TRBJ2-3	TRBD2	once	TRBV7-9	14	CASSSGLHTDTQYF	TGTGCCAGCAGTTCGGGACTACACACAGATACGCAGTATTTT
TRBJ2-1	-	few	TRBV11-2	16	CASSLAPGTVYNEQFF	TGTGCCAGCAGCTTAGCCCCCGGGACGGTCTACAATGAGCAGTTCTTC
TRBJ1-2	-	-	TRBV18	15	CASSPIAGEEGGYTF	TGTGCCAGCTCACCAATCGCAGGGGAAGAGGGCGGCTACACCTTC
TRBJ2-5	TRBD1	-	TRBV19	14	CASSDRGLQETQYF	TGTGCCAGTAGTGACAGGGGGTTGCAAGAGACCCAGTACTTC
TRBJ1-5	-	-	TRBV10-1	14	CASSESAVDQPQHF	TGCGCCAGCAGTGAGTCGGCGGTAGATCAGCCCCAGCATTTT
TRBJ2-6	-	-	TRBV19	13	CASGVTGANVLTF	TGTGCCAGTGGTGTGACTGGGGCCAACGTCCTGACTTTC
TRBJ2-1	-	-	TRBV5-1	15	CASSPGGVSYNEQFF	TGCGCCAGCAGCCCAGGGGGGGTTTCCTACAATGAGCAGTTCTTC
TRBJ2-1	-	many	TRBV18	17	CASSPPGQAITYNEQFF	TGTGCCAGCTCACCCCCGGGGCAAGCGATTACCTACAATGAGCAGTTCTTC
TRBJ2-7	-	-	TRBV6-1	14	CASTFGSAVYEQYF	TGTGCCAGCACCTTTGGGTCTGCCGTCTACGAGCAGTACTTC
TRBJ1-1	-	-	TRBV10-3	14	CAIREDILNTEAFF	TGTGCCATCAGGGAAGACATATTGAACACTGAAGCTTTCTTT
TRBJ2-1	TRBD2	-	TRBV4-1	15	CASTPGTSVYNEQFF	TGCGCCAGCACTCCGGGGACTAGCGTTTACAATGAGCAGTTCTTC
TRBJ2-5	-	-	TRBV29-1	12	CSAYLYQETQYF	TGCAGCGCGTACTTGTACCAAGAGACCCAGTACTTC
TRBJ1-2	TRBD1	-	TRBV29-1	14	CSVEQGADNYGYTF	TGCAGCGTTGAACAGGGGGCGGACAACTATGGCTACACCTTC
TRBJ1-1	TRBD1	-	TRBV19	16	CASSIGPRTGSTEAFF	TGTGCCAGTAGTATAGGTCCCCGGACAGGGTCGACTGAAGCTTTCTTT
TRBJ1-1	-	-	TRBV28	12	CAIVPGGREAFF	TGTGCCATCGTACCGGGGGGACGTGAAGCTTTCTTT